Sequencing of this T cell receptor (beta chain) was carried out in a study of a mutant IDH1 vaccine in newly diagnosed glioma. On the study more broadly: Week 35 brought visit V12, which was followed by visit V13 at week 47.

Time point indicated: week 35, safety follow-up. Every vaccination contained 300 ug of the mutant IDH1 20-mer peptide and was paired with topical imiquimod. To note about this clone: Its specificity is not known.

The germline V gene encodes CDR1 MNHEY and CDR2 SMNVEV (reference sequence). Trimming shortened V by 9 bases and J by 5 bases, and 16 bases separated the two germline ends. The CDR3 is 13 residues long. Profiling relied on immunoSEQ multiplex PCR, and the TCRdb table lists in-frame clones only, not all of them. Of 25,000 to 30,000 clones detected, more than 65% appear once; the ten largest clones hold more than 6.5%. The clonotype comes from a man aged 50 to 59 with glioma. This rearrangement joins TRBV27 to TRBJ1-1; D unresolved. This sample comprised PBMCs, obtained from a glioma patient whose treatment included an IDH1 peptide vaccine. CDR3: CASARTGVTEAFF. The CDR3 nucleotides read TGTGCCAGTGCCAGGACTGGGGTGACTGAAGCTTTCTTT.